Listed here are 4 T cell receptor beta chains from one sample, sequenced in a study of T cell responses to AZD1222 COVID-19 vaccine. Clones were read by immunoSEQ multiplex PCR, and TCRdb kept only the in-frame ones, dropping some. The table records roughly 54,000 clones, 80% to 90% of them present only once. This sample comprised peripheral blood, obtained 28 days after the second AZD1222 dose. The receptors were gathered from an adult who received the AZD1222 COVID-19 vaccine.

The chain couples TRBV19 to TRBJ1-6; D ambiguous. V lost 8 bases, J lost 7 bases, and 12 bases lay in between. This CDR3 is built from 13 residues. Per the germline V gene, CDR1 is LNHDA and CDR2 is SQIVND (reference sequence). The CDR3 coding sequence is TGTGCCAGTGGTAGGGAGCGAAATTCACCCCTCCACTTT. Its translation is CASGRERNSPLHF.

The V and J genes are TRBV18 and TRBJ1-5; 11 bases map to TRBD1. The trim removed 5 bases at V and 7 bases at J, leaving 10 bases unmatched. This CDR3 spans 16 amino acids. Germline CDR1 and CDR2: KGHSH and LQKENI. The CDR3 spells CASSFGQGAVKQPQHF. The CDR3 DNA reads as TGTGCCAGCTCATTCGGACAGGGGGCCGTTAAACAGCCCCAGCATTTT.

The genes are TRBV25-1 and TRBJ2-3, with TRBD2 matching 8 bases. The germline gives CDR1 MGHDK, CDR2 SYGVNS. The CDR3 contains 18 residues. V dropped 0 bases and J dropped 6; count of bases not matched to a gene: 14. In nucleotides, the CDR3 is TGTGCCAGCAGTGAATACGGAGCAACAGCGGGGGCTCTTGATACGCAGTATTTT. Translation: CASSEYGATAGALDTQYF.

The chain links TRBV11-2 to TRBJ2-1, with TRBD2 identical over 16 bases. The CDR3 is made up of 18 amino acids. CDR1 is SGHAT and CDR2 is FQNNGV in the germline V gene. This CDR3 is CVGGTAGLAGGPNNEQFF. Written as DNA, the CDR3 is TGTGTGGGGGGGACAGCGGGACTAGCGGGAGGGCCCAACAATGAGCAGTTCTTC.